This record covers a single T cell receptor beta chain. The antigen is undetermined. The junction departs from the called germline gene at one end, perhaps through a read error. Germline-derived CDR1 and CDR2 are LNHNV and YYDKDF (reference sequence). There are 12 residues in the CDR3. This sample was included in a study of Graves' ophthalmopathy and Graves' hyperthyroidism. Study results and limitations: Detected in blood as well were most expanded thyroid clonotypes with frequency above 0.001.

Isolation of PBMCs was performed using over 8 ml of fresh peripheral blood. Using RNA transcripts, the TCR beta CDR3 regions were amplified. After a first-round RT-PCR with HTBI primers, a second-round multiplex PCR was run. Each CDR3 protein gets one entry after TCRdb re-called the multiplex PCR reads with MiXCR. The table has 400,000 to 450,000 distinct CDR3 sequences, roughly 21% seen once; the top ten hold 2.5% to 3%. The sequenced sample was peripheral blood. The chain links TRBV15 to TRBJ2-7; D not certain. This TCR was sampled from a young woman with stable Graves' hyperthyroidism. This CDR3 is CATSRIGRNPNF. DNA of the CDR3: TGTGCCACCAGCAGAATAGGCAGAAACCCCAACTTC. Full variable domain (missing parts from reference TRBV15 and TRBJ2-7): DAMVIQNPRYQVTQFGKPVTLSCSQTLNHNVMYWYQQKSSQAPKLLFHYYDKDFNNEADTPDNFQSRRPNTSFCFLDIRSPGLGDTAMYLCATSRIGRNPNFGPGTRLTVT.